A selection of T cell receptor beta chains follows, all from one sample in a study of regulatory T cells in long-lasting Graves disease. In TCRdb, the multiplex PCR reads were re-called with MiXCR into one record per CDR3 protein. This sample has about 460,000 distinct CDR3 sequences; 20% to 25% occur once, and the top ten carry around 14%. Specimen: peripheral blood mononuclear cells (PBMCs), collected when the disease was refractory, from a patient treated with antithyroid drugs. All receptors derive from a female donor with Graves disease. Each CDR3 is given with its conserved first and last residue. Fields, in order: D gene, V gene, clone size, J gene, CDR3 DNA, CDR3 protein. D genes are given only for firm matches. Clone size, where shown, is once, few, many, or a class for clones that have expanded.

TRBD1	TRBV28	many	TRBJ2-5	TGTGCCAGCAGCCTGAAACCTACAGGGGCGGAGGAGACCCAGTACTTC	CASSLKPTGAEETQYF
TRBD1	TRBV12-3/TRBV12-4	few	TRBJ2-7	TGTGCCAGCAGTCCAGGGACAGGGCCATCCTACGAGCAGTACTTC	CASSPGTGPSYEQYF
.	TRBV7-2	.	TRBJ2-2	TGTGCCAGCAGCTTGGCAAAAATTTGGGGAACCGGGGAGCTGTTTTTT	CASSLAKIWGTGELFF
TRBD2	TRBV7-2	.	TRBJ2-2	TGTGCCAGCAGCTCGGGGATACTAGCGGCAACGAACACCGGGGAGCTGTTTTTT	CASSSGILAATNTGELFF
TRBD2	TRBV4-1	.	TRBJ2-7	TGCGCCAGCAGCCAAGACTCAGCGGGAGGGCGCTCGTACGAGCAGTACTTC	CASSQDSAGGRSYEQYF
TRBD1	TRBV6-5	many	TRBJ1-1	TGTGCCAGCAGTTACTCCCCAATCAGGGGGACTGAAGCTTTCTTT	CASSYSPIRGTEAFF
.	TRBV7-3	many	TRBJ2-5	TGTGCCAGCAGCCAATCCGGACCTGGAGAGACCCAGTACTTC	CASSQSGPGETQYF
.	TRBV6-4	many	TRBJ1-1	TGTGCCAGCAGCGACAGAGAGAACACTGAAGCTTTCTTT	CASSDRENTEAFF
.	TRBV5-1	few	TRBJ1-4	TGCGCCAGCAGCTGGGGCCAGACTGAAAAACCGTTTTTT	CASSWGQTEKPFF
TRBD2	TRBV19	few	TRBJ2-5	TGTGCCAGTAGTGCCCCGGGACTAGAAAAGGAGACCCAGTACTTC	CASSAPGLEKETQYF
.	TRBV4-1	once	TRBJ2-2	TGCGCCAGCAAGGCGGGACCGAACACCGGGGAGCTGTTTTTT	CASKAGPNTGELFF
.	TRBV4-2	.	TRBJ2-7	TGTGCCAGCAGCCAAGATAAGGGCGGCTCCTACGAGCAGTACTTC	CASSQDKGGSYEQYF
.	TRBV29-1	.	TRBJ1-2	TGCAGCGTTGAGATGGGATCTAACTATGGCTACACCTTC	CSVEMGSNYGYTF
TRBD1	TRBV6-1	.	TRBJ1-4	TGTGCCACCGGGACAGCAAATGAAAAACTGTTTTTT	CATGTANEKLFF
.	TRBV4-3	.	TRBJ1-2	TGCGCCAGCAGCCAAGAACCTGGGGCTAGGGGTCGTGGCTACACCTTC	CASSQEPGARGRGYTF
TRBD2	TRBV27	.	TRBJ2-7	TGTGCCAGCAGTTTTCAAGCGGGAGTAGCCGAGCAGTACTTC	CASSFQAGVAEQYF
.	TRBV10-3	.	TRBJ2-3	TGTGCCATCAGTGAGGTTGCAGATACGCAGTATTTT	CAISEVADTQYF
TRBD2	TRBV30	.	TRBJ2-3	TGTGCCTGGAGTGCCGGTCGGACTAGCGGATACACAGATACGCAGTATTTT	CAWSAGRTSGYTDTQYF
TRBD1	TRBV28	.	TRBJ2-1	TGTGCCAGCAGTGAACAGGGGGTGGACGGGACGAATGAGCAGTTCTTC	CASSEQGVDGTNEQFF
TRBD2	TRBV6-9	many	TRBJ2-5	TGTGCCAGCAGTTACGGACTAGCGGGAGTTGGCCAAGAGACCCAGTACTTC	CASSYGLAGVGQETQYF
TRBD2	TRBV11-2	.	TRBJ2-1	TGTGCCAGCAGACCAGGGTTGCGGGGGAACAACAATGAGCAGTTCTTC	CASRPGLRGNNNEQFF
.	TRBV28	many	TRBJ1-1	TGTGCCAGCAGCACAGGGTACGGGTTCGTCGGCACTGAAGCTTTCTTT	CASSTGYGFVGTEAFF
.	TRBV7-2	many	TRBJ1-1	TGTGCCAGCAGCTTGCAGGGGCAGAACACTGAAGCTTTCTTT	CASSLQGQNTEAFF
TRBD2	TRBV28	many	TRBJ2-5	TGTGCCAGCAGTCGGGCGGGAGGATGGACCCAGTACTTC	CASSRAGGWTQYF
.	TRBV7-6	.	TRBJ1-1	TGTGCCAGCAGTCCATGGGGGGCGCGGGACACTGAAGCTTTCTTT	CASSPWGARDTEAFF
.	TRBV3-1	few	TRBJ2-5	TGTGCCAGCAGCCAAGAAGGGAGCTTGGGGGTTCGAAAGACCCAGTACTTC	CASSQEGSLGVRKTQYF
TRBD1	TRBV14	.	TRBJ1-1	TGTGCCAGCAGCCCGTGGACAGGGGGCTCAAGGATAAGGAACACTGAAGCTTTCTTT	CASSPWTGGSRIRNTEAFF
.	TRBV30	many	TRBJ1-1	TGTGCCTCCACCAAGGCGGACGGCACTGAAGCTTTCTTT	CASTKADGTEAFF
TRBD2	TRBV5-1	few	TRBJ2-6	TGCGCCAGCAGCCCCCGGGGGGTTTCGACCGGGGCCAACGTCCTGACTTTC	CASSPRGVSTGANVLTF
.	TRBV4-3	few	TRBJ2-7	TGCGCCAGCAGCCAAGATCGTGACGGCAGCTACGAGCAGTACTTC	CASSQDRDGSYEQYF
.	TRBV6-5	many	TRBJ1-4	TGTGCCAGCAGTTACTCAGGGACAAGGGAGGCCGGTGAGGATGAAAAACTGTTTTTT	CASSYSGTREAGEDEKLFF
.	TRBV7-8	few	TRBJ1-2	TGTGCCAGCAGCCCACTCCGGGGCAGGGGCTACACCTTC	CASSPLRGRGYTF
TRBD1	TRBV6-1	many	TRBJ1-1	TGTGCCAGCAACTACCGGGACAGTAAAGCTTTCTTT	CASNYRDSKAFF
TRBD1	TRBV6-5	many	TRBJ1-2	TGTGCCAGCAGTTACGGGAGAGACAGGGTCTATGGCTACACCTTC	CASSYGRDRVYGYTF
TRBD1	TRBV20-1	.	TRBJ2-3	TGCAGTGCTAGGGGACAGGGTAGGTCTAGAGCCGCACCAGATACGCAGTATTTT	CSARGQGRSRAAPDTQYF
TRBD1	TRBV5-1	few	TRBJ2-7	TGCGCCAGCAGCTTAGCTGCCGGGACAGGAGAATACGAGCAGTACTTC	CASSLAAGTGEYEQYF
.	TRBV7-2	many	TRBJ2-5	TGTGCCAGCAGCCCTCATTGGGATCAGGTAGACCCCCTTTCGGAGACCCAGTACTTC	CASSPHWDQVDPLSETQYF
TRBD1	TRBV7-9	few	TRBJ2-5	TGTGCCAGCACCCCGACAGGGGGCCTCCGTATCCTCCAAGAGACCCAGTACTTC	CASTPTGGLRILQETQYF
.	TRBV7-2	.	TRBJ1-1	TGTGCCAGCAGCTTAAAGGCGGGGGCCACTGAAGCTTTCTTT	CASSLKAGATEAFF
TRBD1	TRBV12-3/TRBV12-4	many	TRBJ2-7	TGTGCCAGCAGCTCAACAGGGGGTAGCTACGAGCAGTACTTC	CASSSTGGSYEQYF
.	TRBV6-1	many	TRBJ1-2	TGTGCCAGCGGGTCGGACACTTATGGCTACACCTTC	CASGSDTYGYTF
.	TRBV18	.	TRBJ1-1	TGTGCCAGCTCACGGGTCAACACAAACACTGAAGCTTTCTTT	CASSRVNTNTEAFF
TRBD1	TRBV28	many	TRBJ2-7	TGTGCCTCCCGGGACAGGGTCACCTACGAGCAGTACTTC	CASRDRVTYEQYF
.	TRBV6-1	many	TRBJ1-2	TGTGCCAGCAGAGGGAGGGGCTACACCTTC	CASRGRGYTF
.	TRBV7-2	.	TRBJ2-1	TGTGCCTGGAGGTGGAGGGGGTCCAGGCCGGATGGGCAGTTCTTC	CAWRWRGSRPDGQFF
.	TRBV24-1	many	TRBJ1-2	TGTGCCACCAGTGATTTCACAGGGTATAATGGCTACACCTTC	CATSDFTGYNGYTF
TRBD2	TRBV12-3/TRBV12-4	.	TRBJ2-5	TGTGCCAGCAGTTTAGCGTGTCGGCTACTAGCGGGAGTAGAGACCCAGTACTTC	CASSLACRLLAGVETQYF
.	TRBV27	many	TRBJ2-7	TGTGCCACTAAGGGGGGCCTCTCCTACGAGCAGTACTTC	CATKGGLSYEQYF
.	TRBV6-1	few	TRBJ1-5	TGTGCCAGCTCGCCTCTTCAGCCCCAGCATTTT	CASSPLQPQHF
.	TRBV6-1	many	TRBJ2-7	TGTGCCAGCAGTCGGTCCCGGGACACGACCGAGCAGTACTTC	CASSRSRDTTEQYF
TRBD1	TRBV27	many	TRBJ1-1	TGTGCCAGCAGTTTAAATCCGCGGGACAGGATGAACACTGAAGCTTTCTTT	CASSLNPRDRMNTEAFF
TRBD2	TRBV19	few	TRBJ2-7	TGTGCCAGCGGCCCTACTAGCGGATACTACGAGCAGTACTTC	CASGPTSGYYEQYF
TRBD1	TRBV6-1	many	TRBJ1-2	TGTGCCAGCAGTGTACGAGGGGGCGGGAAGCTCGCCGTTGAATATGGCTACACCTTC	CASSVRGGGKLAVEYGYTF
.	TRBV20-1	.	TRBJ2-7	TGCAGTGCTAGTCTACAGGGAATGAACGAGCAGTACTTC	CSASLQGMNEQYF